In this sample, the clone carrying this T cell receptor beta chain turned up a few times. Its antigen is currently unknown. Template switching supplied a universal primer site; unique molecular identifiers were carried on the cDNA. TCRdb independently ran MiXCR on the 5' RACE reads; one entry per CDR3 protein. The table has 500,000 to 650,000 distinct CDR3 sequences, approximately 20% seen once; the top ten hold around 0.47%. This sample was taken from a study of identical twins. Whole-study findings and limits: Low generation probability was overrepresented in out-of-frame alpha sequences shared by twins. Clonotypes of the beta chain that were abundant in cord blood carried fewer insertions (memory repertoires showed none).

All of the donors were Caucasians in good health. V lost 4 bases and J lost 10, with 14 bases in between. Germline values: CDR1 LGHDT, CDR2 YNNKEL (reference sequence). This CDR3 spans 14 amino acids. Separately, the same data were catalogued under a study of yellow fever vaccine responses in identical twins.

The chain has TRBV3-1 and TRBJ1-6; a possible D gene is TRBD1 (5 bases). The material sequenced was CD4+ T cells sorted from blood. The sequence was obtained from a woman under 30 in good health. The DNA for the CDR3 is TGTGCCAGCAGCCTCAGCCGGCAGGGCTCACCCCTCCACTTT. It encodes CASSLSRQGSPLHF.